These 27 T cell receptor beta chains were sequenced from one sample in a study of blood T cells in healthy people across ages. A second PCR, run for roughly 6 to 11 cycles, used a sample-barcoded 5' primer plus a J-beta primer mix. TCRdb re-derived calls from the 5' RACE reads in MiXCR, one entry per CDR3 protein. Here the sample spans 1.4 million or so distinct CDR3 sequences, roughly 43% being singletons. Sequences were obtained from blood. The source is a woman younger than 30 in good health.

A few counts support this clonotype. This chain joins TRBV6-5 and TRBJ2-5; D is possibly TRBD2 (6 bases). The CDR3 contains 15 residues. In germline, CDR1 is MNHEY, CDR2 SVGAGI. V was trimmed by 0 bases and J by 4 bases, leaving 12 bases between them. CDR3 sequence reads: CASSYSMGGGETQYF. The CDR3 region has the DNA TGTGCCAGCAGTTACTCGATGGGGGGAGGAGAGACCCAGTACTTC.

The chain recombines TRBV3-1 with TRBJ2-1; D is perhaps TRBD1 or TRBD2 (5 bases each). The assigned J gene may be wrong: the sequence end matches TRBJ2-7 better. The germline CDR1 and CDR2 sequences are LGHDT and YNNKEL (reference sequence). This CDR3 comprises 15 residues. The CDR3 sequence: CASSQVSGAYNEQYF. CDR3 coding DNA: TGTGCCAGCAGCCAGGTTTCCGGGGCCTACAATGAGCAGTACTTC.

The gene calls are TRBV20-1 and TRBJ1-5, with 8 bases matching TRBD1. This CDR3 has 14 residues. The germline V gene has CDR1 DFQATT and CDR2 SNEGSKA (reference sequence). The ends lost 5 bases at V and 7 bases at J; junction bases unmatched: 10. DNA of the CDR3: TGCAGTGCTCGCCCCGGGACAGGAATCCAGCCCCAGCATTTT. Translation gives CSARPGTGIQPQHF.

The chain combines TRBV29-1 with TRBJ2-1; TRBD2 agrees at 7 bases. Germline V gives CDR1 SQVTM, CDR2 ANQGSEA. V trimming: 6 bases; J trimming: 7 bases; junction bases outside the gene matches: 15. This CDR3 comprises 15 residues. For the CDR3, the DNA is TGCAGCGTCGCCGGTTGGGAGCGGGGCCTAAATGAGCAGTTCTTC. Translating gives CSVAGWERGLNEQFF.

This clonotype has only a few counts. The rearrangement uses TRBV27 and TRBJ1-2; D is uncertain. V lost 3 bases and J 3 bases, leaving 11 bases between the germline ends. This CDR3 is 14 amino acids long. The germline CDR1 and CDR2 sequences are MNHEY and SMNVEV (reference sequence). The CDR3 sequence is CASSFSGLDYGYTF. The CDR3 DNA reads TGTGCCAGCAGTTTCAGCGGACTAGACTATGGCTACACCTTC.

The rearrangement joins TRBV6-5 to TRBJ2-5, with D hard to call. The J call may be wrong; the DNA end is better matched by TRBJ2-7. CDR1 and CDR2 from the germline V gene are MNHEY and SVGAGI. This CDR3 has 11 residues. In DNA form, the CDR3 reads TGTGCCAGCAGGGCCTTGAACGAGCAGTACTTC. Protein: CASRALNEQYF.

The V gene is TRBV7-9, the J gene TRBJ2-3; D unclear. Germline lookup yields CDR1 SEHNR and CDR2 FQNEAQ (reference sequence). The CDR3 loop spans 16 amino acids. The V end lost 4 bases, the J end lost 0 bases, and 14 bases lay between the germline ends. This CDR3 reads CASSSQGLGSTDTQYF. The CDR3 coding sequence is TGTGCCAGCAGCTCACAAGGCCTGGGGAGCACAGATACGCAGTATTTT.

The rearrangement joins TRBV20-1 to TRBJ2-3, with D tentatively TRBD2 (6 bases). The CDR3 sequence is 14 residues long. The germline V gene encodes CDR1 DFQATT and CDR2 SNEGSKA (reference sequence). V was clipped by 3 bases and J by 0 bases, with 10 bases between them. The CDR3 loop is CSARRGASTDTQYF. The CDR3 DNA follows: TGCAGTGCTAGGCGCGGGGCTAGCACAGATACGCAGTATTTT.

The rearrangement links TRBV4-1 to TRBJ1-2; no reliable D call. V was pared by 0 bases and J by 4 bases, with 12 bases between. The length of the CDR3 is 15 residues. CDR1 MGHRA and CDR2 YSYEKL come from the germline V gene. DNA for the CDR3: TGCGCCAGCAGCCAAGATGCCAGCCCAGGCTATGGCTACACCTTC. Its translation is CASSQDASPGYGYTF.

This clonotype has just a few counts. This chain joins TRBV12-3 or TRBV12-4 and TRBJ2-5; no clear D. V lost 2 bases and J lost 1, with 5 bases in between. This CDR3 is built from 13 residues. The DNA of the CDR3 is TGTGCCAGCAGTTTAATAGTCCAAGAGACCCAGTACTTC. Translated, it gives CASSLIVQETQYF.

The chain uses TRBV27 and TRBJ2-5; the D gene is possibly TRBD1 (5 bases). The J call is uncertain, as TRBJ2-7 better fits the DNA end. The CDR3 is made up of 13 amino acids. From germline, CDR1 is MNHEY and CDR2 SMNVEV (reference sequence). Written as DNA, the CDR3 is TGTGCCAGCTCTTTGGGGCCGGGTGGCGAGCAGTACTTC. Translated, it gives CASSLGPGGEQYF.

This clonotype has only a few counts. V gene TRBV20-1 combines with J gene TRBJ2-3; tentatively, D is TRBD1 or TRBD2 (7 bases each). The V gene's germline CDR1 is DFQATT and CDR2 SNEGSKA (reference sequence). This CDR3 is 15 amino acids long. Trimming took 3 bases from V and 7 from J, leaving 20 bases between them. The CDR3 nucleotides are TGCAGTGCTAGCAGCGGCAGGGGGGGGCAATATACGCAGTATTTT. This gives the protein CSASSGRGGQYTQYF.

This clonotype was seen at least ten times. Written as DNA, the CDR3 is TGCGCCAGCAGCTTGGCTCCGGGACAGGGAGTGGATACGCAGTATTTT. As protein: CASSLAPGQGVDTQYF. This chain links TRBV5-1 with TRBJ2-3; 9 bases are a match to TRBD1. With 0 bases clipped from V and 6 bases from J, the junction kept 8 bases outside the gene matches. CDR1 SGHRS and CDR2 YFSETQ come from the germline V gene. The CDR3 is 16 amino acids.

The chain recombines TRBV12-3 or TRBV12-4 with TRBJ2-2; 9 bases align to TRBD1. J gave up 5 bases and V 7 bases, and 8 bases lay outside the gene matches. This CDR3 has 15 amino acids. Written as DNA, the CDR3 is TGTGCCAGCAACGTCCGGGACAGGGTAACCGGGGAGCTGTTTTTT. Amino acids: CASNVRDRVTGELFF.

This clonotype was observed a few times. The gene calls are TRBV4-1 and TRBJ2-7; 9 nucleotides line up with TRBD1. This CDR3 is 14 amino acids long. The V segment lost 4 bases and the J segment 7 bases; nucleotides outside the gene matches: 8. Germline CDR1 MGHRA, CDR2 YSYEKL. The CDR3 nucleotides are TGCGCCAGCAGCCTGGACAGGGGACCCAATGAGCAGTACTTC. Residues: CASSLDRGPNEQYF.

The rearrangement joins TRBV29-1 to TRBJ2-5, with 7 bases lining up with TRBD2. J gave up 9 bases and V 5 bases, and 9 bases lay outside the gene matches. The CDR3 is 12 amino acids. In germline, CDR1 is SQVTM, CDR2 ANQGSEA. The CDR3 loop is CSVLTGSGAQYF. The CDR3 DNA is TGCAGCGTTTTGACGGGGAGCGGGGCCCAGTACTTC.

About this clonotype itself: Germline is not matched at one junction end, which may reflect a read error. The chain joins TRBV7-7 to TRBJ2-1; 11 nucleotides line up with TRBD2. Germline V gene sequence: CDR1 SSHAT, CDR2 FNYEAQ (reference sequence). The CDR3 sequence is 17 residues long. The DNA for the CDR3 is TGTGCTAGCAGCTTACTACTAGCGGGGGCCTCCTACAATGAGCAGTTCTTC. Its translation is CASSLLLAGASYNEQFF.

The J gene is TRBJ2-1, the V gene TRBV6-2 or TRBV6-3; TRBD2 might be the D (6 bases). Trimming took 2 bases from V and 7 from J, leaving 24 bases between them. The CDR3 consists of 18 residues. Germline CDR1 is MNHEY and CDR2 is SVGEGT. For the CDR3, the DNA is TGTGCCAGCAGTTACCACACCCCCAGCCTCCGGGGGATAAATGAGCAGTTCTTC. The encoded protein is CASSYHTPSLRGINEQFF.

This chain joins TRBV20-1 and TRBJ1-1; D not certain. Germline V gives CDR1 DFQATT, CDR2 SNEGSKA (reference sequence). With 5 bases removed from V and 1 base from J, the gap between germline ends came to 5 bases. This CDR3 is 11 amino acids long. Here the CDR3 reads CSAWENTEAFF. For the CDR3, the DNA is TGCAGTGCTTGGGAGAACACTGAAGCTTTCTTT.

The rearrangement links TRBV28 to TRBJ2-5; D call uncertain. The CDR3 has 13 residues. Per germline, CDR1 MDHEN and CDR2 SYDVKM. Between the trimmed V and J ends, which lost 5 bases and 5 bases, there was a span of 12 bases. The chain's CDR3 is CASSKIALETQYF. The DNA of the CDR3 is TGTGCCAGCAGTAAAATAGCACTTGAGACCCAGTACTTC. Filled out from reference TRBV28 and TRBJ2-5, the complete variable domain reads DVKVTQSSRYLVKRTGEKVFLECVQDMDHENMFWYRQDPGLGLRLIYFSYDVKMKEKGDIPEGYSVSREKKERFSLILESASTNQTSMYLCASSKIALETQYFGPGTRLLVL.

This clonotype showed up just once. The chain joins TRBV10-3 to TRBJ2-1; 8 bases map to TRBD2. The germline V gene encodes CDR1 ENHRY and CDR2 SYGVKD. This CDR3 region has 17 residues. Trimming cost V 1 base and J 3 bases; bases outside gene matches: 8. CDR3 residues: CAISEWIGGGSYNEQFF. In DNA form, the CDR3 reads TGTGCCATCAGTGAGTGGATCGGCGGGGGGAGCTACAATGAGCAGTTCTTC.

The chain combines TRBV7-9 with TRBJ1-2, with D maybe TRBD1 (5 bases). The V end lost 5 bases, the J end lost 6 bases, and 22 bases lay between the germline ends. Germline-derived CDR1 and CDR2 are SEHNR and FQNEAQ (reference sequence). This CDR3 has 16 amino acids. Here the CDR3 DNA reads TGTGCCAGCAGCAGTACAAGGGACGGGTGGCTCGATGGCTACACCTTC. Translation gives CASSSTRDGWLDGYTF.

The chain links TRBV12-3 or TRBV12-4 to TRBJ2-1, with 9 bases lining up with TRBD1. The end of the DNA aligns better with TRBJ2-7, so the J call may be wrong. The CDR3 has 15 amino acids. The CDR3: CASSFWTGANNEQYF. The CDR3 DNA reads as TGTGCCAGCAGTTTCTGGACAGGGGCGAACAATGAGCAGTACTTC.

J is TRBJ2-7 and V is TRBV6-2 or TRBV6-3; 9 bases align to TRBD1. Looked up from germline, CDR1 is MNHEY and CDR2 is SVGEGT. J lost 6 bases, V lost 7 bases, and 4 bases had no gene match. This CDR3 has 12 amino acids. CDR3 sequence (DNA): TGTGCCAGCAAAGGACAGGGGTGCGAGCAGTACTTC. Protein product: CASKGQGCEQYF.

The chain is built from TRBV29-1 and TRBJ1-2; D may be TRBD1 (5 bases). Deletions cut 6 bases from V and 3 bases from J, with 8 bases between. Germline values: CDR1 SQVTM, CDR2 ANQGSEA. The CDR3 extends over 11 amino acids. The CDR3 loop reads CSVWGDYGYTF. The CDR3 region has the DNA TGCAGCGTCTGGGGGGACTATGGCTACACCTTC.

The sample holds many counts of this clonotype. V gene TRBV5-1 combines with J gene TRBJ2-3; D tentatively fits TRBD1 or TRBD2 (5 bases each). CDR3 length: 16 amino acids. Germline-derived CDR1 and CDR2 are SGHRS and YFSETQ. Trimming cost V 0 bases and J 0 bases, with 11 bases left between them. Here the CDR3 DNA reads TGCGCCAGCAGCTTGGCGGGACGGACTAGCACAGATACGCAGTATTTT. The encoded protein is CASSLAGRTSTDTQYF.

This clonotype has only a few counts. J is TRBJ2-5 and V is TRBV5-1, with D unclear. The better agreement between TRBJ2-7 and the DNA end casts doubt on the J call. CDR3 length: 11 amino acids. Germline V gives CDR1 SGHRS, CDR2 YFSETQ. The CDR3 DNA follows: TGCGCCAGCAGCTTCACGGGCGAGCAGTACTTC. This encodes CASSFTGEQYF.